The 6 T cell receptor beta chains in this list originate from one sample, sequenced in a study of beta chain features in type 1 diabetes. The entirety of the isolated RNA underwent reverse transcription, so expressed TCRB transcripts were sequenced. Method: immunoSEQ multiplex PCR; TCRdb's copy keeps in-frame clones and lacks some. The top ten hold less than 0.06% of the sample, which has more than 350,000 clones, about 10% seen once. The sample comprised naive CD4+ T cells from blood. All receptors derive from a woman aged 18-29 years in good health.

This chain uses TRBV4-3 with TRBJ2-4, with 8 bases aligning to TRBD2. This CDR3 region has 17 residues. Germline V gene sequence: CDR1 LGHNA, CDR2 YSLEER. Unmatched junction bases numbered 7, after V lost 2 bases and J lost 1 base. In DNA, the CDR3 is TGCGCCAGCAGCCAACTCAGCGGGAGAGGCGCCAAAAACATTCAGTACTTC. The encoded protein is CASSQLSGRGAKNIQYF.

The gene calls are TRBV18 and TRBJ2-5; perhaps TRBD1 as D (6 bases). CDR1 and CDR2 from the germline V gene are KGHSH and LQKENI. V lost 5 bases to trimming and J lost 5 bases, with 12 bases between them. This CDR3 contains 13 residues. In DNA, the CDR3 is TGTGCCAGCTCAACCTCTCAGGGGGAGACCCAGTACTTC. Translation: CASSTSQGETQYF.

The chain uses TRBV7-9 and TRBJ1-1; D call uncertain. This CDR3 contains 13 residues. Germline CDR1 SEHNR, CDR2 FQNEAQ (reference sequence). The V end lost 7 bases, the J end lost 4 bases, and 13 bases lay between the germline ends. For the CDR3, the DNA is TGTGCCAGCAAACTCGGACTGCTCACTGAAGCTTTCTTT. Its translation is CASKLGLLTEAFF.

The chain employs TRBV14 and TRBJ1-2, with D tentatively TRBD1 (5 bases). The CDR3 loop spans 15 amino acids. Trimming removed 4 bases at V and 6 bases at J, with 18 bases between. CDR1 is SGHDN and CDR2 is FVKESK in the germline V gene. The CDR3 coding sequence is TGTGCCAGCAGCCTAGGGCAGGGATACCGTCATGGCTACACCTTC. Its translation: CASSLGQGYRHGYTF.

This clone was recorded a few times. V gene TRBV28 combines with J gene TRBJ2-5; D is undetermined. V lost 2 bases to trimming and J lost 1 base, with 8 bases between them. The CDR3 runs 14 residues. Per germline, CDR1 MDHEN and CDR2 SYDVKM. The CDR3: CASSLGGSQETQYF. The CDR3 bases are TGTGCCAGCAGTTTAGGCGGTTCCCAAGAGACCCAGTACTTC.

This chain joins TRBV25-1 and TRBJ1-2; a possible D gene is TRBD1 (6 bases). Trimming removed 4 bases at V and 2 bases at J, with 11 bases between. From germline, CDR1 is MGHDK and CDR2 SYGVNS. The CDR3 spans 14 residues. CDR3 region: CASSGTGRNYGYTF. The CDR3 DNA is TGTGCCAGCAGTGGTACAGGGAGGAACTATGGCTACACCTTC.